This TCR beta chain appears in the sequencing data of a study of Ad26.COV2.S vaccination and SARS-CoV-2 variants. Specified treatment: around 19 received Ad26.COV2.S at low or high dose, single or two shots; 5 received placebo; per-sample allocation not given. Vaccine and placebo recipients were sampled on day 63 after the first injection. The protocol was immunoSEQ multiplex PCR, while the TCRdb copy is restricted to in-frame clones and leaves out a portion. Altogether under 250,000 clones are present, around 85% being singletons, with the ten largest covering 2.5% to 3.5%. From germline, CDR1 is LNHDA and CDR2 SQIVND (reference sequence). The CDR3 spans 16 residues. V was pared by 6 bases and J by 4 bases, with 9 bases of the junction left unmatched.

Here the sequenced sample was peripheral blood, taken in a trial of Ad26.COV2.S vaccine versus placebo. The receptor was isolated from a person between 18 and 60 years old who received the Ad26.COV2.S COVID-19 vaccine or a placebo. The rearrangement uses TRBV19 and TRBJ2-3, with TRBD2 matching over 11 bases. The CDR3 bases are TGTGCCAGTAGACCCCGTAGCGGGAGGGCGTCAGATACGCAGTATTTT. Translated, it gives CASRPRSGRASDTQYF.